The rows below give T cell receptor beta chains drawn from one sample of a study of blood T cell repertoires in COVID-19. Repertoires were generated with immunoSEQ multiplex PCR, while TCRdb's copy carries only in-frame clones and drops some. The data contain a few hundred thousand clones, approximately 92% of them singletons. The sample taken for sequencing was PBMCs or T cells enriched from blood (not recorded which). All receptors come from a woman between 18 and 30 years old who had recovered from COVID-19. Both conserved end residues are part of each CDR3. D genes are given only for firm matches.

j_call | v_call | d_call | cdr3_aa
TRBJ2-3 | TRBV3-1/TRBV3-2 | TRBD2 | CASSRNIAGGHLDTQYF
TRBJ1-2 | TRBV28 | . | CASSSSWSGYTF
TRBJ2-3 | TRBV15 | . | CATSRDLVGHRADTQYF
TRBJ1-6 | TRBV27 | . | CASSLGGLNSPLHF
TRBJ1-5 | TRBV18 | TRBD1 | CASSPRGTVINQPQHF
TRBJ1-2 | TRBV6-5 | . | CASSPPIGDCTF
TRBJ2-2 | TRBV4-2 | TRBD1 | CASSQDQFGARGPPGELFF
TRBJ2-7 | TRBV15 | . | CATSRDTTGSFREQYF
TRBJ1-3 | TRBV12-3/TRBV12-4 | . | CASSVQAGNTIYF
TRBJ2-3 | TRBV5-8 | . | CASSAGTSSPDTQYF
TRBJ1-1 | TRBV29-1 | . | CSIWDTANTEAFF
TRBJ1-5 | TRBV2 | TRBD1 | CASRSRGLWQPQHF
TRBJ2-5 | TRBV4-1 | . | CASSQDGGVGETQYF
TRBJ1-2 | TRBV7-9 | TRBD1 | CASSRDRGGYTF
TRBJ1-5 | TRBV4-1 | . | CASSPVDKVRNQPQHF
TRBJ2-3 | TRBV3-1/TRBV3-2 | . | CASSQMRVGGGTQYF
TRBJ2-5 | TRBV5-1 | TRBD2 | CASSSRTSGQETQYF
TRBJ1-5 | TRBV10-1 | . | CASSESQNQPQHF
TRBJ2-2 | TRBV6-4 | . | CASSDSTSPGELFF
TRBJ1-2 | TRBV6-2/TRBV6-3 | TRBD1 | CASSYLQGAGSGYTF
TRBJ2-1 | TRBV5-1 | . | CACSPGDGSYNEQFF
TRBJ2-1 | TRBV7-8 | . | CASSLNRVNEQFF
TRBJ1-2 | TRBV5-6 | TRBD1 | CASSLTQGEGYTF
TRBJ1-2 | TRBV6-5 | TRBD1 | CASRQGLYGYTF
TRBJ2-1 | TRBV9 | TRBD1 | CASTFGGQGNEQFF
TRBJ2-1 | TRBV11-2 | TRBD2 | CASSLESEPGLAPEQFF
TRBJ2-5 | TRBV29-1 | TRBD2 | CSVESGGGETQYF
TRBJ1-5 | TRBV6-2/TRBV6-3 | . | CAIRPHLRGPQHF
TRBJ2-7 | TRBV3-1/TRBV3-2 | TRBD1 | CASETGQGLGEQYF
TRBJ1-1 | TRBV27 | . | CASIQGGGNTEAFF
TRBJ2-1 | TRBV5-6 | . | CAGGTWDEQFF
TRBJ2-5 | TRBV3-1/TRBV3-2 | TRBD2 | CASSLTSGGQETQYF
TRBJ1-1 | TRBV18 | TRBD1 | CASSPLQGANTEAFF
TRBJ1-4 | TRBV5-1 | TRBD1 | CASSSAGQGAWDATNEKLFF
TRBJ1-2 | TRBV3-1/TRBV3-2 | . | CASSQRQMNYGYTF
TRBJ1-1 | TRBV7-2 | . | CASSLAGAKNTEAFF
TRBJ1-4 | TRBV11-3 | TRBD1 | CASSLDVRDRCNEKLFF
TRBJ2-5 | TRBV2 | . | CASSRKETQYF
TRBJ1-5 | TRBV4-2 | TRBD1 | CASSQGQGDNQPQHF
TRBJ2-3 | TRBV7-9 | . | CASSLTGSTDTQYF
TRBJ2-5 | TRBV5-1 | TRBD2 | CASSPGGSGGVQETQYF